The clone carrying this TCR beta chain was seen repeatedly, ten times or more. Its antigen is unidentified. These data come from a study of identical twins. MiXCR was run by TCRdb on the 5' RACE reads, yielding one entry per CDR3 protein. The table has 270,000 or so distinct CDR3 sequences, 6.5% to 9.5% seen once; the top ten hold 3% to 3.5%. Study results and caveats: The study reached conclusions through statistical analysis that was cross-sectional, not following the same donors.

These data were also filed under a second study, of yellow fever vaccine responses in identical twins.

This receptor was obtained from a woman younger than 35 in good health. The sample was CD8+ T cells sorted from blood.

The CDR3 nucleotides read TGTGCCAGCAGTCACAGCTATGGCTACACCTTC. The encoded protein is CASSHSYGYTF. The rearrangement uses TRBV12-3 or TRBV12-4 and TRBJ1-2; D is ambiguous. V shed 5 bases and J shed 4 bases, with 5 bases lying between them. The CDR3 covers 11 residues.